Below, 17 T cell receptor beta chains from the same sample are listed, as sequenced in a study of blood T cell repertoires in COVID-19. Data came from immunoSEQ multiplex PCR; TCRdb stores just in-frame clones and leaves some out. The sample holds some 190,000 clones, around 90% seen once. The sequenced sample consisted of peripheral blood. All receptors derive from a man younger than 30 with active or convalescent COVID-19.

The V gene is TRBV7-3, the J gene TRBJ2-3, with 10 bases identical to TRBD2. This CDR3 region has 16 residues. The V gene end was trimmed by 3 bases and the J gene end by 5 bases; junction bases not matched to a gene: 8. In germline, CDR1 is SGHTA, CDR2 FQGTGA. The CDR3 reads CASSFLAGAGEDTQYF. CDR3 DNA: TGTGCCAGCAGCTTTCTAGCGGGAGCCGGGGAAGATACGCAGTATTTT. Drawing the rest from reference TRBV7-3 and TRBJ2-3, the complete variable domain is GAGVSQTPSNKVTEKGKYVELRCDPISGHTALYWYRQSLGQGPEFLIYFQGTGAADDSGLPNDRFFAVRPEGSVSTLKIQRTERGDSAVYLCASSFLAGAGEDTQYFGPGTRLTVL.

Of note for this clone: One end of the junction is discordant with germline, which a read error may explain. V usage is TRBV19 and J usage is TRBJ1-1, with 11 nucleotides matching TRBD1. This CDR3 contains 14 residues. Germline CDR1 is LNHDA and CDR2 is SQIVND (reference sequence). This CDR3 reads CASSRDRGNSEAFF. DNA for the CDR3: TGTGCCAGTAGTAGGGACAGGGGGAACTCTGAAGCTTTCTTT.

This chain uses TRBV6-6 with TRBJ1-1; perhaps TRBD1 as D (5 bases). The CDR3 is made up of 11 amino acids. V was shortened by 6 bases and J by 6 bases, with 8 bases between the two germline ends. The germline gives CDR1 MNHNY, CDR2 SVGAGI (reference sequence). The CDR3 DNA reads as TGTGCCAGCAGGGGGGGATCTGAAGCTTTCTTT. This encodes CASRGGSEAFF.

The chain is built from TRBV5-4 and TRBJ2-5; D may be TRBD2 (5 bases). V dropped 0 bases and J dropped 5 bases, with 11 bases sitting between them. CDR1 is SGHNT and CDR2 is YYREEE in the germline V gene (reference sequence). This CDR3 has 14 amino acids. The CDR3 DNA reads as TGTGCCAGCAGCTTGGCAGAGGGTTTGGAGACCCAGTACTTC. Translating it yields CASSLAEGLETQYF.

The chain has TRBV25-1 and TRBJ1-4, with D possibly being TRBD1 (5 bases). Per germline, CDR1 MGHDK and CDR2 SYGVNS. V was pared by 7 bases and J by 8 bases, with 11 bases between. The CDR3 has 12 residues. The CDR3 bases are TGTGCCAGCACAGGGCCCGGAGAAAAACTGTTTTTT. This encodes CASTGPGEKLFF.

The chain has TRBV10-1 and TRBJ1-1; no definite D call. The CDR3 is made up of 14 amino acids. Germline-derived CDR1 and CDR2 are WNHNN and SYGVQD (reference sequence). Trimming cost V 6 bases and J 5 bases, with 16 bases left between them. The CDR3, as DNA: TGCGCCAGCAGCTCGGGCGGGATCGGGACTGAAGCTTTCTTT. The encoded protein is CASSSGGIGTEAFF.

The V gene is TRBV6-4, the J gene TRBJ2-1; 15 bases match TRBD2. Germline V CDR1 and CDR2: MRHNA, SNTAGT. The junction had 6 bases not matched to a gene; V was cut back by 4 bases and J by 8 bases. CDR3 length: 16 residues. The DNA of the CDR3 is TGTGCCAGCAGTGTAGGACTAGCGGGAGGGCCCGATGAGCAGTTCTTC. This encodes CASSVGLAGGPDEQFF.

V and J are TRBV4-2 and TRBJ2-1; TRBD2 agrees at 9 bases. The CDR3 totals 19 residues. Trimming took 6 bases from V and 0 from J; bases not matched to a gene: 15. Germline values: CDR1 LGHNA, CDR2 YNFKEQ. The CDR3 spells CASRPNGLAGESSYNEQFF. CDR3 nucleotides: TGTGCCAGCAGACCCAACGGGTTAGCGGGGGAGAGCTCCTACAATGAGCAGTTCTTC.

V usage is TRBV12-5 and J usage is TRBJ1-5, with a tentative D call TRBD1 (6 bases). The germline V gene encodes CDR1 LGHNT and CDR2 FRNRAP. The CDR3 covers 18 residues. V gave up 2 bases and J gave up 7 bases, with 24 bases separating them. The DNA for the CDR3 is TGTGCTAGTGGTTTGATCGTCTGGACAGTGGGGTTTTGGCAGCCCCAGCATTTT. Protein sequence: CASGLIVWTVGFWQPQHF.

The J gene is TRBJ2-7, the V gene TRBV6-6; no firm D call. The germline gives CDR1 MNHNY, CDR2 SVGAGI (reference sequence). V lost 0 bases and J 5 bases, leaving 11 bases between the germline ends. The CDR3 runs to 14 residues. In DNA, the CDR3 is TGTGCCAGCAGTTACTCTGAGTTAATCAACGAGCAGTACTTC. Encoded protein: CASSYSELINEQYF.

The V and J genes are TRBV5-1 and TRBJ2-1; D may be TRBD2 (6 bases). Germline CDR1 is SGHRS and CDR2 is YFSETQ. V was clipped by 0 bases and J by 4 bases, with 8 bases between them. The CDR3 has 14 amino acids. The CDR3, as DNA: TGCGCCAGCAGCTTGGAGGCGGGGTACAATGAGCAGTTCTTC. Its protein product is CASSLEAGYNEQFF.

The CDR3 coding sequence is TGTGCCAGCAGTTTACGCACTGAAGCTTTCTTT. As protein: CASSLRTEAFF. This chain connects TRBV12-3 or TRBV12-4 to TRBJ1-1; no firm D call. The CDR3 is 11 amino acids. Deletions cut 2 bases from V and 4 bases from J, with 2 bases between.

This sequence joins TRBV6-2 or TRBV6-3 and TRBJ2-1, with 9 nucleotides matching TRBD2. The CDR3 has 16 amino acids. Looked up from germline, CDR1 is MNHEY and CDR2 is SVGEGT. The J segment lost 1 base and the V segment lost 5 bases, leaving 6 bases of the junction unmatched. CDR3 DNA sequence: TGTGCCAGCAGTGCCCGACTAGCGGAGTCCTACAATGAGCAGTTCTTC. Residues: CASSARLAESYNEQFF.

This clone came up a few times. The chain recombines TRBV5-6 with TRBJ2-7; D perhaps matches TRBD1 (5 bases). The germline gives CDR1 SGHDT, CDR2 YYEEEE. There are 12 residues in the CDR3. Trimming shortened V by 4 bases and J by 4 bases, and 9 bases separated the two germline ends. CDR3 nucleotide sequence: TGTGCCAGCAGCACCCGGACATACGAGCAGTACTTC. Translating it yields CASSTRTYEQYF.

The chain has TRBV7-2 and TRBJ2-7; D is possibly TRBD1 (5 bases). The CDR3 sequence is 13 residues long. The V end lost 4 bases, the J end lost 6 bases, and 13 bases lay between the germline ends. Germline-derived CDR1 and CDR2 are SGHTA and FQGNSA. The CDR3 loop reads CASSSQDRGEQYF. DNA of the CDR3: TGTGCCAGCAGCTCGCAAGACAGAGGCGAGCAGTACTTC. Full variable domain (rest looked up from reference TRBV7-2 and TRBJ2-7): GAGVSQSPSNKVTEKGKDVELRCDPISGHTALYWYRQSLGQGLEFLIYFQGNSAPDKSGLPSDRFSAERTGGSVSTLTIQRTQQEDSAVYLCASSSQDRGEQYFGPGTRLTVT.

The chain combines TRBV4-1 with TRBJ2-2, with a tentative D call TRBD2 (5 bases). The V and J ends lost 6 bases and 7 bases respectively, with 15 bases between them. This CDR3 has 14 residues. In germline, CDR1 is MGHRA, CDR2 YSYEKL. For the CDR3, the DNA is TGCGCCAGCAGTTGGGGAGAGGGAAACGGGGAGCTGTTTTTT. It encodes CASSWGEGNGELFF.

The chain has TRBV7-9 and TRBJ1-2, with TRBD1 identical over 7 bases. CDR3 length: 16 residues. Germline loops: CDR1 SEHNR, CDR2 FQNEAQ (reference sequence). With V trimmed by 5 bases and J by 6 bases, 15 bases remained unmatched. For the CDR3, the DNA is TGTGCCAGCAGCCCTACTTCCTTGACAGGGAGTGATGGCTACACCTTC. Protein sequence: CASSPTSLTGSDGYTF.